This T cell receptor (beta chain) was retrieved from a study of graft-versus-host responses after intestinal transplantation. Notes on the study in general: Detection of GvH clones occurred in recipient marrow, and some had their first appearance in ileum or blood. Subjects displaying graft-donor T cell macrochimerism possessed elevated graft-versus-host to host-versus-graft clonal ratios inside allografts.

Sequenced by immunoSEQ multiplex PCR; TCRdb stores in-frame clones only, minus some. Found here are about 7,200 clones, about 31% of them singletons; the top ten hold about 4%. V lost 8 bases and J lost 0; bases outside the gene matches: 16. The CDR3 length is 19 residues. The V gene's germline CDR1 is LNHDA and CDR2 SQIVND (reference sequence). This clone turned up a few times. This sample comprised alloreactive CD4+ T cells from a mixed lymphocyte reaction culture, obtained before transplantation. Documented subset: CFSE-low proliferating T cells sorted from roughly six-day pre-transplant mixed lymphocyte reaction (GvH or HvG direction). The chain employs TRBV19 and TRBJ1-6, with TRBD1 matching over 7 bases. The clonotype comes from a human patient who was an organ donor for intestinal transplantation. The CDR3 coding sequence is TGTGCCAGTTCCTCCCAACAGGGGTATCACTTCTCCTATAATTCACCCCTCCACTTT. Encoded protein: CASSSQQGYHFSYNSPLHF.